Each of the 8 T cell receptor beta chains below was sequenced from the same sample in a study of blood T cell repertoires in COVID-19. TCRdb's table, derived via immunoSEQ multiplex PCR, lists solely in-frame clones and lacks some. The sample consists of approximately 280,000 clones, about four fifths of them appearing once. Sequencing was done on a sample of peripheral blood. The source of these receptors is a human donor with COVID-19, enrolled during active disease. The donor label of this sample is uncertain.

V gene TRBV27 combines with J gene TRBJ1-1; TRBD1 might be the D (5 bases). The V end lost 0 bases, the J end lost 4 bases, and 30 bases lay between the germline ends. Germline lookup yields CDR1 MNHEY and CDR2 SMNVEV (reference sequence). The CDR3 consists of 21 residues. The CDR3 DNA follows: TGTGCCAGCAGTTTATCGAGCTTTTTTTCTAGTGGGGTGGGGGGTCTCACTGAAGCTTTCTTT. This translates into CASSLSSFFSSGVGGLTEAFF.

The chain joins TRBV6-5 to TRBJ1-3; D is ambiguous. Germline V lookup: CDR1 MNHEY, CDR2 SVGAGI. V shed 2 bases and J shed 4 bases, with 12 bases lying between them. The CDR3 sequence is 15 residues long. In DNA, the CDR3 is TGTGCCAGCAGTTACAATTCACTCGTCGGAAACACCATATATTTT. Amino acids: CASSYNSLVGNTIYF.

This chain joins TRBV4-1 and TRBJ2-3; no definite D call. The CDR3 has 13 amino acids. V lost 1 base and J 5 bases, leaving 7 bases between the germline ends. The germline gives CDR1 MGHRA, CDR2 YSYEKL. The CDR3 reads CASSQALGDTQYF. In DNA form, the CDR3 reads TGCGCCAGCAGCCAAGCTCTAGGAGATACGCAGTATTTT.

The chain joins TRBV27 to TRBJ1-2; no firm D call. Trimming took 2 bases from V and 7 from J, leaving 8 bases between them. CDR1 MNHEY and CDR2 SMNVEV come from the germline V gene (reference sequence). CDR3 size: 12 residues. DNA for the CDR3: TGTGCCAGCAGTTTAGATGGGCTTGGCTACACCTTC. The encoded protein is CASSLDGLGYTF.

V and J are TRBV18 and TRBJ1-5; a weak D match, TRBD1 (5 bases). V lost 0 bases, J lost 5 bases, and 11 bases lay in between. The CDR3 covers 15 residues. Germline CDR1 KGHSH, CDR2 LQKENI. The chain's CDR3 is CASSPPGEGDQPQHF. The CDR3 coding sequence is TGTGCCAGCTCACCACCAGGGGAGGGAGATCAGCCCCAGCATTTT.

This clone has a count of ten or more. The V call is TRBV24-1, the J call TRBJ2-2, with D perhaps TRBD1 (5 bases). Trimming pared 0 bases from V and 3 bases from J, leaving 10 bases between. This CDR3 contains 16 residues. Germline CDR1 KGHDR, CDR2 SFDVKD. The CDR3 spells CATSDLRGYDTGELFF. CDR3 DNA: TGTGCCACCAGTGATTTGAGGGGTTACGACACCGGGGAGCTGTTTTTT.

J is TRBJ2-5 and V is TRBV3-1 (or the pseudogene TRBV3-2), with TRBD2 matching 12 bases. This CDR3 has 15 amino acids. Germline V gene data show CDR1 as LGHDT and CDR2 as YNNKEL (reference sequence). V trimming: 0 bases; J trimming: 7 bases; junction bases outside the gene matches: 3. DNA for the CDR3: TGTGCCAGCAGCCAAGACCTGACTAGCGGGAGGACCCAGTACTTC. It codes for CASSQDLTSGRTQYF.

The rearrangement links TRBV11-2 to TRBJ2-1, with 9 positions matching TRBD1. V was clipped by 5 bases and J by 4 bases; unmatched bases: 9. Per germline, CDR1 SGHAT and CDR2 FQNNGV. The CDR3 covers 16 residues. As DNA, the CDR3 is TGTGCCAGCAGCCGGACAGGGGACAGGGCATACAATGAGCAGTTCTTC. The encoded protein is CASSRTGDRAYNEQFF. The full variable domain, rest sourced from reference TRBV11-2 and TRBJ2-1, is EAGVAQSPRYKIIEKRQSVAFWCNPISGHATLYWYQQILGQGPKLLIQFQNNGVVDDSQLPKDRFSAERLKGVDSTLKIQPAKLEDSAVYLCASSRTGDRAYNEQFFGPGTRLTVL.